The entry below describes one TCR beta chain. Its cognate antigen has yet to be identified. Base qualities were left out, and no much larger clone turns up one base away. The immunoSEQ Assay, a bias-controlled multiplex PCR, was used to amplify TCRbeta CDR3 regions from genomic DNA. Concerning the study's data processing: The number of nucleated cells in each sample was estimated from the amplification of reference gene primers within the assay. Sequence reads were collapsed and filtered to measure the absolute abundance of every unique TCRbeta CDR3 rearrangement. For each sample, productive Simpson clonality was calculated by taking the square root of Simpson's diversity index across productive rearrangements. TCRdb provides this immuneACCESS table in a form limited to in-frame rearrangements. Some clones are lacking; in checked studies, under half of them reflect an unresolved V gene, and why the rest are absent is not known. That table furnishes V, J and clone size, whereas the DNA furnished D and trimming. The sample yields 53,000 or so clones; about three quarters were counted once. The ten most abundant clones make up roughly 45% of the sample.

These data come from a study of blood T cell repertoires in COVID-19 (TCRdb year 2020). About the study as a whole: The collaborator samples originated in the United States, Italy and Spain and spanned the acute and convalescent phases of COVID-19. The material from the prospective study consisted of cDNA or gDNA derived from T cells, B-cell-depleted T cells, or PBMCs. Nearly every sample came with metadata listing a de-identified subject ID, COVID-19 status, age in years and sex. Subjects who had been exposed to COVID-19, were actively infected with it, or had recovered from it provided the deeply sampled blood TCRbeta repertoires that made up the dataset. Samples came from the ongoing ImmuneRACE study (first 160 participants) plus 1,254 subjects from 6 global collaborators. The repertoires were released in a freely available public database intended as a resource for research on the immune response to SARS-CoV-2. Where HLA class I and class II types were available, the types were taken from metadata supplied by the sample provider, not from assay-based typing. The full study reports these points: The amount of clinical and demographic metadata varied by source and participant and was provided uncurated.

Including the terminal cysteine and phenylalanine, the CDR3 comprises 14 residues. The CDR3 DNA has 42 bases and is translated from base 1. For CDR1 and CDR2, the germline V gene lists SQVTM and ANQGSEA. Relative to germline, V is 5 bases shorter and J is 0 bases shorter, with 12 bases between their ends. Whole blood was collected in K2EDTA tubes by collaborating institutions according to the institutions' own protocols. For TCRbeta analysis, collaborators shipped samples as frozen whole blood, isolated PBMCs, or DNA extracted from either of those sample types. This TCR came from a man between 70 and 80 years old with active or convalescent COVID-19. Here the chain combines TRBV29-1 and TRBJ2-3; tentative D gene TRBD2, with 6 bases matching. Source material: peripheral blood. The bases read TGCAGCGTTCGCGGGGCCTTAAGCACAGATACGCAGTATTTT. This encodes CSVRGALSTDTQYF.